This passage covers 2 T cell receptor beta chains from one sample sequenced in a study of blood T cells in healthy people across ages. A second PCR, run for roughly 7 to 12 cycles, used a sample-barcoded 5' primer plus a J-beta primer mix. TCRdb reprocessed the 5' RACE reads via MiXCR and lists one record per CDR3 protein. This table holds approximately 780,000 distinct CDR3 sequences, under 30% found once. This same sample was also taken into another study, of T cells of mothers and their children.

The specimen sequenced was blood. Source of these receptors: a boy between 10 and 17 years old in good health.

This clonotype appeared a few times. The gene calls are TRBV24-1 and TRBJ2-5, with 7 bases fitting TRBD1. The CDR3 is made up of 12 amino acids. V was clipped by 10 bases and J by 0 bases; unmatched bases: 1. The germline V gene has CDR1 KGHDR and CDR2 SFDVKD. In DNA, the CDR3 is TGTGCCACGGGACAGAACCAAGAGACCCAGTACTTC. Its translation is CATGQNQETQYF.

V gene TRBV9 combines with J gene TRBJ1-1; D is uncertain. The V gene's germline CDR1 is SGDLS and CDR2 YYNGEE. This CDR3 contains 14 residues. V was shortened by 0 bases and J by 5 bases, with 11 bases between the two germline ends. The CDR3: CASSVDPGSTEAFF. CDR3 DNA sequence: TGTGCCAGCAGCGTAGACCCTGGAAGTACTGAAGCTTTCTTT. Full variable domain (outside the CDR3, taken from reference TRBV9 and TRBJ1-1): DSGVTQTPKHLITATGQRVTLRCSPRSGDLSVYWYQQSLDQGLQFLIQYYNGEERAKGNILERFSAQQFPDLHSELNLSSLELGDSALYFCASSVDPGSTEAFFGQGTRLTVV.